This is a list of T cell receptor beta chains from one sample in a study of cytomegalovirus exposure and HLA in healthy donors. The table came from immunoSEQ multiplex PCR; TCRdb's copy has only in-frame clones and leaves some out. The sample lists a few hundred thousand clones; 60% to 85% were seen once. The source material was PBMCs. These receptors all stem from a man between 35 and 55 years old in good health and CMV-seronegative. Both conserved end residues are part of each CDR3. Fields, in order: J gene, clone size, D gene, CDR3 length, V gene, CDR3 protein, CDR3 DNA. The D gene is left open where the match is weak. A clone size is listed for some rows: how often the clone was seen (once, few, many), or a class if it is expanded.

J gene: TRBJ2-5; clone size: NA; D gene: TRBD1; CDR3 length: 15; V gene: TRBV5-4; CDR3 protein: CASSPRTGAQETQYF; CDR3 DNA: TGTGCCAGCAGCCCCCGGACAGGGGCCCAAGAGACCCAGTACTTC
J gene: TRBJ1-2; clone size: NA; D gene: NA; CDR3 length: 12; V gene: TRBV7-9; CDR3 protein: CASSQANYGYTF; CDR3 DNA: TGTGCCAGCAGTCAGGCAAACTATGGCTACACCTTC
J gene: TRBJ2-3; clone size: NA; D gene: NA; CDR3 length: 16; V gene: TRBV5-1; CDR3 protein: CASSLSQGASTDTQYF; CDR3 DNA: TGCGCCAGCAGCTTATCACAGGGTGCGAGCACAGATACGCAGTATTTT
J gene: TRBJ2-5; clone size: NA; D gene: TRBD2; CDR3 length: 14; V gene: TRBV28; CDR3 protein: CAAGQREGPETQYF; CDR3 DNA: TGTGCCGCCGGGCAGCGGGAGGGTCCTGAGACCCAGTACTTC
J gene: TRBJ2-3; clone size: once; D gene: NA; CDR3 length: 12; V gene: TRBV4-1; CDR3 protein: CASSHPSDTQYF; CDR3 DNA: TGCGCCAGCAGCCATCCGTCCGATACGCAGTATTTT
J gene: TRBJ2-7; clone size: once; D gene: TRBD1; CDR3 length: 15; V gene: TRBV7-8; CDR3 protein: CASSLVLDRGYEQYF; CDR3 DNA: TGTGCCAGCAGCTTAGTATTAGACAGGGGCTACGAGCAGTACTTC
J gene: TRBJ2-1; clone size: NA; D gene: NA; CDR3 length: 14; V gene: TRBV9; CDR3 protein: CASSVYSSYNEQFF; CDR3 DNA: TGTGCCAGCAGCGTATACTCCTCCTACAATGAGCAGTTCTTC
J gene: TRBJ2-2; clone size: NA; D gene: TRBD1; CDR3 length: 14; V gene: TRBV4-3; CDR3 protein: CASSLDRGTGELFF; CDR3 DNA: TGCGCCAGCAGCCTCGACAGGGGTACCGGGGAGCTGTTTTTT
J gene: TRBJ2-3; clone size: few; D gene: NA; CDR3 length: 17; V gene: TRBV7-9; CDR3 protein: CASTFTIGGLGTDTQYF; CDR3 DNA: TGTGCCAGCACCTTCACGATCGGGGGGCTTGGCACAGATACGCAGTATTTT
J gene: TRBJ2-3; clone size: NA; D gene: TRBD2; CDR3 length: 15; V gene: TRBV28; CDR3 protein: CASSSSGDGTDTQYF; CDR3 DNA: TGTGCCAGCAGTTCGAGCGGGGATGGCACAGATACGCAGTATTTT
J gene: TRBJ1-6; clone size: NA; D gene: TRBD1; CDR3 length: 20; V gene: TRBV27; CDR3 protein: CASSLSRGQGIRSYNSPLHF; CDR3 DNA: TGTGCCAGCAGTTTATCGAGGGGGCAGGGAATCCGGTCCTATAATTCACCCCTCCACTTT
J gene: TRBJ1-1; clone size: NA; D gene: TRBD1; CDR3 length: 12; V gene: TRBV7-3; CDR3 protein: CASSSDRVEAFF; CDR3 DNA: TGTGCCAGCAGCTCGGACAGGGTTGAAGCTTTCTTT
J gene: TRBJ2-7; clone size: NA; D gene: NA; CDR3 length: 13; V gene: TRBV5-1; CDR3 protein: CASSLTGAYEQYF; CDR3 DNA: TGCGCCAGCAGCTTAACGGGTGCCTACGAGCAGTACTTC
J gene: TRBJ2-3; clone size: NA; D gene: TRBD2; CDR3 length: 17; V gene: TRBV7-6; CDR3 protein: CASSNSGGASITDTQYF; CDR3 DNA: TGTGCCAGCAGCAACAGCGGGGGGGCCAGCATCACAGATACGCAGTATTTT
J gene: TRBJ2-7; clone size: NA; D gene: NA; CDR3 length: 12; V gene: TRBV9; CDR3 protein: CASSPRGYEQYF; CDR3 DNA: TGTGCCAGCAGCCCCAGGGGCTACGAGCAGTACTTC
J gene: TRBJ1-2; clone size: NA; D gene: NA; CDR3 length: 13; V gene: TRBV7-9; CDR3 protein: CASSWESSYGYTF; CDR3 DNA: TGTGCCAGCAGCTGGGAGAGTTCCTATGGCTACACCTTC
J gene: TRBJ1-2; clone size: NA; D gene: NA; CDR3 length: 16; V gene: TRBV5-1; CDR3 protein: CASSLEGAGSSYGYTF; CDR3 DNA: TGCGCCAGCAGCTTGGAAGGGGCAGGATCTTCCTATGGCTACACCTTC
J gene: TRBJ2-3; clone size: NA; D gene: TRBD2; CDR3 length: 15; V gene: TRBV30; CDR3 protein: CAWSRGTIGTDTQYF; CDR3 DNA: TGTGCCTGGAGTAGAGGGACTATAGGCACAGATACGCAGTATTTT
J gene: TRBJ2-1; clone size: NA; D gene: TRBD2; CDR3 length: 15; V gene: TRBV2; CDR3 protein: CASSDGGSVYNEQFF; CDR3 DNA: TGTGCCAGCAGTGATGGCGGGAGTGTATACAATGAGCAGTTCTTC
J gene: TRBJ2-3; clone size: NA; D gene: NA; CDR3 length: 13; V gene: TRBV7-3; CDR3 protein: CASSPYSRDTQYF; CDR3 DNA: TGTGCCAGCAGCCCCTATAGCCGTGATACGCAGTATTTT